This T cell receptor (beta chain) comes out of a study of CD8+ T cells in alopecia areata. The study's findings and limits: It was less clear whether patients shared TCRs than it was in mice, possibly because of HLA. Among the cells sequenced in scalp samples are also the resident alphabeta T cells of normal skin.

Individuals with alopecia areata gave both lesional scalp punch biopsies and peripheral blood for collection. Both CD4+ and CD8+ T cells were separated by sorting PBMCs. This CDR3 region has 13 residues. The germline V gene has CDR1 SQVTM and CDR2 ANQGSEA. V lost 0 bases, J lost 8 bases, and 11 bases lay in between. Following RNA extraction, reverse transcription yielded cDNA that acted as the sequencing template. Sequencing used immunoSEQ multiplex PCR; TCRdb keeps in-frame clones, though not all of them. The table has about 120,000 clones, about 51% seen once. As for this clone: What it binds is unknown.

Sample: NKG2D-low CD8+ T cells sorted from blood. This sequence originates from a human donor with alopecia areata. V usage is TRBV29-1 and J usage is TRBJ2-1; TRBD1 might be the D (5 bases). CDR3 bases: TGCAGCGTTGAAGATTCAGGGTTCGATGAGCAGTTCTTC. It translates to CSVEDSGFDEQFF.